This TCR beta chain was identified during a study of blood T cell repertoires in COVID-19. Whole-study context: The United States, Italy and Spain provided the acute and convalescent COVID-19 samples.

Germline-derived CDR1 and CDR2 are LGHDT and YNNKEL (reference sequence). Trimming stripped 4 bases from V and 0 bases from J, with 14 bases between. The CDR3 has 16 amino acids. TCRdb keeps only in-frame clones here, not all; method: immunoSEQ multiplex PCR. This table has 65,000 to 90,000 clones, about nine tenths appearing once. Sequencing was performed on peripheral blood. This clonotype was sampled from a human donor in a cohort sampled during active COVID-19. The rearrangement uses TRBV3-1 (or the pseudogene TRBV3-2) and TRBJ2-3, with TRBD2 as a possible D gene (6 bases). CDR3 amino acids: CASSRGATPSTDTQYF. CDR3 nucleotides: TGTGCCAGCAGCCGCGGGGCGACTCCTAGCACAGATACGCAGTATTTT.